Each of the 21 T cell receptor beta chains below was sequenced from the same sample in a study of shared clonotypes between healthy human individuals. Measured with immunoSEQ multiplex PCR; TCRdb has only the in-frame clones, and not every one. The sample includes some 2,100,000 clones, roughly 95% of them seen just once. The sequenced sample consisted of naive CD4+ T cells sorted from blood. Subset described: CD45RA+ positively selected. The receptors were sampled from a man aged 18-30 years in good health.

The table lists this clone with a count of one. As DNA, the CDR3 is TGTGCCATCAAGTCGGGAGGGAACACTGGAAACACCATATATTTT. Its translation: CAIKSGGNTGNTIYF. V and J are TRBV10-3 and TRBJ1-3, with D unclear. CDR3 size: 15 residues. The V end was cut by 7 bases, the J end by 2 bases, with 15 bases between. From germline, CDR1 is ENHRY and CDR2 SYGVKD.

The V gene is TRBV7-9, the J gene TRBJ1-1; D remains unclear. V lost 1 base to trimming and J lost 3 bases, with 3 bases between them. Germline V gene sequence: CDR1 SEHNR, CDR2 FQNEAQ (reference sequence). The CDR3 loop spans 12 amino acids. The CDR3 DNA follows: TGTGCCAGCAGCTTAGAGTACACTGAAGCTTTCTTT. Protein: CASSLEYTEAFF.

The rearrangement joins TRBV7-8 to TRBJ2-4; D remains ambiguous. The CDR3 spans 14 residues. CDR1 is SGHVS and CDR2 is FQNEAQ in the germline V gene. V was clipped by 1 base and J by 2 bases, with 6 bases between them. The CDR3 here is CASSLDSSKNIQYF. The CDR3 coding sequence is TGTGCCAGCAGCTTAGACTCATCCAAAAACATTCAGTACTTC. The whole variable domain, remainder taken from reference TRBV7-8 and TRBJ2-4, is GAGVSQSPRYKVAKRGQDVALRCDPISGHVSLFWYQQALGQGPEFLTYFQNEAQLDKSGLPSDRFFAERPEGSVSTLKIQRTQQEDSAVYLCASSLDSSKNIQYFGAGTRLSVL.

In the case of this clone: Other DNA sequences in this specimen translate into the identical CDR3. The V and J genes are TRBV11-2 and TRBJ1-1, with D hard to call. The CDR3 covers 12 residues. In germline, CDR1 is SGHAT, CDR2 FQNNGV. V lost 1 base and J 6 bases, leaving 6 bases between the germline ends. The CDR3 is CASSLGGPEAFF. The CDR3 DNA reads TGTGCCAGCAGCTTAGGTGGTCCTGAAGCTTTCTTT.

This chain links TRBV7-8 with TRBJ2-4; 14 bases map to TRBD2. This CDR3 region has 16 residues. Germline-derived CDR1 and CDR2 are SGHVS and FQNEAQ. J was trimmed by 16 bases and V by 1 base; bases with no gene match: 12. The DNA for the CDR3 is TGTGCCAGCAGCTTAGGGCCCAGACTAGCGGGAGGGTACTCTTACTTC. Its translation is CASSLGPRLAGGYSYF.

The chain uses TRBV28 and TRBJ2-3; 11 bases match TRBD2. Germline assignment: CDR1 MDHEN and CDR2 SYDVKM. The CDR3 extends over 14 amino acids. With 9 bases clipped from V and 3 bases from J, the junction kept 5 bases outside the gene matches. This CDR3 reads CASVAGGRTDTQYF. CDR3 in DNA: TGTGCCAGTGTAGCGGGGGGGCGGACAGATACGCAGTATTTT.

This chain connects TRBV5-1 to TRBJ2-7; 8 bases fit TRBD1. V gave up 0 bases and J gave up 5 bases; unmatched junction bases: 10. Germline V gives CDR1 SGHRS, CDR2 YFSETQ. CDR3 length equals 16 residues. The CDR3 spells CASSLGTGPPVDEQYF. The CDR3 nucleotides are TGCGCCAGCAGCTTGGGGACAGGGCCGCCGGTTGACGAGCAGTACTTC. Complete variable domain (other parts from reference TRBV5-1 and TRBJ2-7): KAGVTQTPRYLIKTRGQQVTLSCSPISGHRSVSWYQQTPGQGLQFLFEYFSETQRNKGNFPGRFSGRQFSNSRSEMNVSTLELGDSALYLCASSLGTGPPVDEQYFGPGTRLTVT.

The chain uses TRBV9 and TRBJ1-2; 7 bases are a match to TRBD1. CDR3 length equals 14 residues. Germline-derived CDR1 and CDR2 are SGDLS and YYNGEE. V was pared by 4 bases and J by 5 bases, with 8 bases of the junction left unmatched. The CDR3 protein is CASSSAGQSYGYTF. The CDR3 DNA reads TGTGCCAGCAGCTCGGCGGGACAGTCATATGGCTACACCTTC.

Worth noting for this clone: The same CDR3 arises from other DNA sequences in this sample as well. J is TRBJ2-5 and V is TRBV19, with 9 nucleotides matching TRBD1. Germline CDR1 and CDR2: LNHDA and SQIVND (reference sequence). V lost 4 bases to trimming and J lost 4 bases; unmatched junction nucleotides: 4. This CDR3 contains 14 residues. This CDR3 reads CASSTRQGGETQYF. The CDR3 nucleotides read TGTGCCAGTAGTACGAGACAGGGGGGAGAGACCCAGTACTTC.

To note about this clone: This specimen includes other DNA sequences encoding the same CDR3. The gene calls are TRBV6-5 and TRBJ1-6, with unresolved D. Trimming removed 2 bases from V and 0 bases from J, with 8 bases in between. This CDR3 is 16 amino acids long. Per germline, CDR1 MNHEY and CDR2 SVGAGI. The CDR3 DNA reads TGTGCCAGCAGTTACGGCCAAAGCTCCTATAATTCACCCCTCCACTTT. Protein: CASSYGQSSYNSPLHF.

A note on this clone: The sample has other DNA sequences that encode this CDR3 too. V and J are TRBV5-1 and TRBJ1-1; 7 bases line up with TRBD1. CDR3 length equals 14 residues. Germline trimming cut 4 bases from V and 0 bases from J; bases unmatched to any gene: 3. From germline, CDR1 is SGHRS and CDR2 YFSETQ. CDR3 protein: CASSLGGLNTEAFF. DNA for the CDR3: TGCGCCAGCAGCCTAGGGGGCCTGAACACTGAAGCTTTCTTT.

This chain uses TRBV11-2 with TRBJ2-5; no reliable D call. The CDR3 covers 13 residues. CDR1 and CDR2 (germline): SGHAT, FQNNGV. V lost 1 base, J lost 4 bases, and 7 bases lay in between. The CDR3 protein is CASSLALLETQYF. CDR3 nucleotides: TGTGCCAGCAGCTTAGCCCTCTTAGAGACCCAGTACTTC.

This chain joins TRBV7-2 and TRBJ1-1; TRBD1 aligns across 10 bases. CDR3 length: 16 amino acids. From germline, CDR1 is SGHTA and CDR2 FQGNSA. V lost 5 bases and J lost 2; bases outside the gene matches: 8. As DNA, the CDR3 is TGTGCCAGCAGCATCAGACGGACAGGGGGTAACACTGAAGCTTTCTTT. Translated, it gives CASSIRRTGGNTEAFF.

This chain connects TRBV5-4 to TRBJ1-4, with TRBD1 as a possible D gene (5 bases). V was trimmed by 1 base and J by 4 bases, leaving 11 bases between them. Germline assignment: CDR1 SGHNT and CDR2 YYREEE (reference sequence). The CDR3 contains 15 residues. The CDR3 DNA reads as TGTGCCAGCAGCTTGTCGACAGAGAGTAATGAAAAACTGTTTTTT. Amino acids: CASSLSTESNEKLFF.

This rearrangement joins TRBV25-1 to TRBJ2-3; D is possibly TRBD1 (6 bases). Trimming removed 3 bases from V and 2 bases from J, with 21 bases in between. This CDR3 comprises 18 residues. CDR1 is MGHDK, CDR2 SYGVNS, per germline. This CDR3 reads CASSDPSTQGIHTDTQYF. For the CDR3, the DNA is TGTGCCAGCAGTGACCCAAGTACCCAGGGGATACACACAGATACGCAGTATTTT.

This sequence joins TRBV9 and TRBJ1-4; D is possibly TRBD1 (6 bases). V lost 0 bases and J 0 bases, leaving 12 bases between the germline ends. The germline V gene has CDR1 SGDLS and CDR2 YYNGEE. The CDR3 covers 17 residues. Here the CDR3 reads CASSVGTVITTNEKLFF. CDR3 coding DNA: TGTGCCAGCAGCGTAGGGACAGTTATAACAACTAATGAAAAACTGTTTTTT.

This chain uses TRBV6-1 with TRBJ2-7; D possibly corresponds to TRBD1 (5 bases). V gave up 1 base and J gave up 1 base, with 8 bases separating them. Per germline, CDR1 MNHNS and CDR2 SASEGT. This CDR3 is 14 amino acids long. The CDR3 is CASSEGRASYEQYF. The CDR3 DNA follows: TGTGCCAGCAGTGAAGGCAGGGCATCCTACGAGCAGTACTTC.

This CDR3 reads CASSQTSGRGISYNEQFF. CDR3 coding DNA: TGTGCCAGCAGCCAGACTAGCGGGAGAGGGATTTCCTACAATGAGCAGTTCTTC. This chain joins TRBV9 and TRBJ2-1; 12 bases are shared with TRBD2. The CDR3 has 18 amino acids. V shed 4 bases and J 1 base; nucleotides not matched to a gene: 9. Germline CDR1 SGDLS, CDR2 YYNGEE. The entire variable domain, with the rest obtained from reference TRBV9 and TRBJ2-1, is as follows: DSGVTQTPKHLITATGQRVTLRCSPRSGDLSVYWYQQSLDQGLQFLIQYYNGEERAKGNILERFSAQQFPDLHSELNLSSLELGDSALYFCASSQTSGRGISYNEQFFGPGTRLTVL.

This chain connects TRBV30 to TRBJ2-7, with TRBD2 as a possible D gene (5 bases). Germline V gene lookup returns CDR1 GTSNPN and CDR2 SVGIG (reference sequence). Deletions cut 8 bases from V and 4 bases from J, with 9 bases between. This CDR3 comprises 10 residues. The CDR3 DNA follows: TGTGCCATGGAGGAGTACGAGCAGTACTTC. This encodes CAMEEYEQYF. Full variable domain (missing parts from reference TRBV30 and TRBJ2-7): SQTIHQWPATLVQPVGSPLSLECTVEGTSNPNLYWYRQAAGRGLQLLFYSVGIGQISSEVPQNLSASRPQDRQFILSSKKLLLSDSGFYLCAMEEYEQYFGPGTRLTVT.

The chain uses TRBV2 and TRBJ1-1; D not resolved. Germline CDR1 is SNHLY and CDR2 is FYNNEI. Between the trimmed V and J ends, which lost 5 bases and 8 bases, there was a span of 12 bases. The CDR3 is 12 amino acids. The CDR3 nucleotides are TGTGCCAGCAGTTTACAGAGCCGGGAAGCTTTCTTT. It is translated as CASSLQSREAFF.

The V and J genes are TRBV6-1 and TRBJ2-7; 9 positions agree with TRBD1. Looked up from germline, CDR1 is MNHNS and CDR2 is SASEGT. Trimming took 0 bases from V and 6 from J; bases not matched to a gene: 15. This CDR3 region has 18 residues. Written as DNA, the CDR3 is TGTGCCAGCAGTGAAGCGCTAGGTCGCGGACAGGGGAACCGCGAGCAGTACTTC. This encodes CASSEALGRGQGNREQYF.